This T cell receptor beta chain came from a study of multiple sclerosis patients with progressive multifocal leukoencephalopathy. Study-wide results and caveats: The findings' link to JC virus versus immunocompromise remained uncertain. Preferential TRBV-TRBJ pairings or common gene usage were not detected at PML. Most PML patients had lower entropy, suggesting less diverse TRB repertoires.

Measured with immunoSEQ multiplex PCR; TCRdb has only the in-frame clones, and not every one. Here the sample spans roughly 34,000 clones, less than 90% being singletons. As regards this clone: No antigen is known for it.

Time point meaning: time of PML onset. Every listed patient previously received interferon beta; all PML patients were women. The CDR3 sequence is 13 residues long. Between the trimmed V and J ends, which lost 4 bases and 6 bases, there was a span of 10 bases. Germline CDR1 is SGHNT and CDR2 is YYREEE (reference sequence). Sequencing used PBMCs, obtained from a patient treated with natalizumab. This clonotype was sampled from a human donor with progressive multifocal leukoencephalopathy. The V and J genes are TRBV5-4 and TRBJ1-4; D is unresolved. The CDR3 here is CASSGGSYEKLFF. DNA of the CDR3: TGTGCCAGCAGCGGTGGGAGTTATGAAAAACTGTTTTTT. The complete variable domain, with remaining parts taken from reference TRBV5-4 and TRBJ1-4, reads ETGVTQSPTHLIKTRGQQVTLRCSSQSGHNTVSWYQQALGQGPQFIFQYYREEENGRGNFPPRFSGLQFPNYSSELNVNALELDDSALYLCASSGGSYEKLFFGSGTQLSVL.